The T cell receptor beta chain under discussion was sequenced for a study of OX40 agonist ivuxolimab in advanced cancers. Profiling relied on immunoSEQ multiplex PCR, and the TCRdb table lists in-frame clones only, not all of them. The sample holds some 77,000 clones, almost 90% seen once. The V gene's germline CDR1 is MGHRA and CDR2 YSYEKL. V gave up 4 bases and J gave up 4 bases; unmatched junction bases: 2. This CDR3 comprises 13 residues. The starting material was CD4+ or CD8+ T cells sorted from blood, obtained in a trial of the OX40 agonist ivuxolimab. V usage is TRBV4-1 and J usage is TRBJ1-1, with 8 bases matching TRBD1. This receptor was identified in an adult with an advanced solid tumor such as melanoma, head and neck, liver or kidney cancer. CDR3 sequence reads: CASSLGQGTEAFF. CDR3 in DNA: TGCGCCAGCAGCCTCGGACAGGGCACTGAAGCTTTCTTT.